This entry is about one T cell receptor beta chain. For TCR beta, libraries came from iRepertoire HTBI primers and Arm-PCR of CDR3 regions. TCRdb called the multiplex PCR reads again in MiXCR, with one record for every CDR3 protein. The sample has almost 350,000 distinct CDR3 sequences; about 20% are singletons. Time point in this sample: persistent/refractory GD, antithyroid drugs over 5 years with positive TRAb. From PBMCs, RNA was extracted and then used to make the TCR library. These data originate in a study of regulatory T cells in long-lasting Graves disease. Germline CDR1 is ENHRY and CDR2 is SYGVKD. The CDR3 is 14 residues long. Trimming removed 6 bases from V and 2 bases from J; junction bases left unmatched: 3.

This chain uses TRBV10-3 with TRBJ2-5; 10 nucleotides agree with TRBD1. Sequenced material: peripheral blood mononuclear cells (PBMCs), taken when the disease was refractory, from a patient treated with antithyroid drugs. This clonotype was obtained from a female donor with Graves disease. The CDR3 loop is CAISQDRGQETQYF. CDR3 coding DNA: TGTGCCATCAGCCAGGACAGGGGGCAAGAGACCCAGTACTTC.